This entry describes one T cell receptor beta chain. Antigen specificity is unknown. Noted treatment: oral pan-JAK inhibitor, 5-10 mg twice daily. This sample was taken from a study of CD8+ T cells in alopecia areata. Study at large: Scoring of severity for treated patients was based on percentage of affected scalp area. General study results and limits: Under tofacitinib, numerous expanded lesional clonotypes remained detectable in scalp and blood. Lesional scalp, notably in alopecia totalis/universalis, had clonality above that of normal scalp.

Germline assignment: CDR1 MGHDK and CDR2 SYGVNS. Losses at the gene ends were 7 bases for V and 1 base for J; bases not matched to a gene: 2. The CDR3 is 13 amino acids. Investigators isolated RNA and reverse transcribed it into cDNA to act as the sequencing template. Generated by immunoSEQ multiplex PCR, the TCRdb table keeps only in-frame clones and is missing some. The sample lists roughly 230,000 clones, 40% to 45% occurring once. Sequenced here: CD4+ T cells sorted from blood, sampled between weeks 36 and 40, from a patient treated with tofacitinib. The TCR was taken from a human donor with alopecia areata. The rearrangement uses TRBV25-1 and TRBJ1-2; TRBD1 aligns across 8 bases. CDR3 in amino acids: CASTTGGNYGYTF. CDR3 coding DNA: TGTGCCAGCACCACAGGGGGTAACTATGGCTACACCTTC.